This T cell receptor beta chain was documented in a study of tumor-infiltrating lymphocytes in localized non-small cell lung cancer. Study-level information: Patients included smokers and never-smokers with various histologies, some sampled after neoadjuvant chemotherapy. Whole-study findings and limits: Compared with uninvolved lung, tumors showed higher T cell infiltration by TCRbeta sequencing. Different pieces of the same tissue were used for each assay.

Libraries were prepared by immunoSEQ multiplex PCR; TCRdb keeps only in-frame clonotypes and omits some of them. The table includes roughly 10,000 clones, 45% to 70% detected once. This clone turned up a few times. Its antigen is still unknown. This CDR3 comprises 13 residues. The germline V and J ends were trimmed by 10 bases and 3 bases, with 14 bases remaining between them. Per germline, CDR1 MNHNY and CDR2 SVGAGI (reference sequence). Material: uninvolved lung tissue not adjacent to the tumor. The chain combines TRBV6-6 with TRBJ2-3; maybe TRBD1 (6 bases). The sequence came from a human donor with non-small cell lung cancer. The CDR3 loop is CATKDRTTDTQYF. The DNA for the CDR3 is TGTGCCACCAAGGACAGAACAACAGATACGCAGTATTTT.